This T cell receptor (beta chain) was recorded in a study of control samples from healthy donors and cancer patients. The table came from immunoSEQ multiplex PCR; TCRdb's copy has only in-frame clones and leaves some out. This table has about 160,000 clones, nearly 96% appearing once. V lost 3 bases, J lost 3 bases, and 12 bases lay in between. Germline values: CDR1 SEHNR, CDR2 FQNEAQ (reference sequence). The CDR3 has 14 residues. Material: blood. This clonotype was sampled from a woman in her twenties or thirties in good health. The chain joins TRBV7-9 to TRBJ2-7; D call uncertain. CDR3 nucleotides: TGTGCCAGCAGCTTCGGAGCAGCGTACTACGAGCAGTACTTC. This gives the protein CASSFGAAYYEQYF.